This note documents a single TCR beta chain sequence. What it binds is unknown. Trimming removed 5 bases at V and 3 bases at J, with 13 bases between. This CDR3 has 14 amino acids. Germline V CDR1 and CDR2: LNHDA, SQIVND (reference sequence). This specimen comes from a study of CD8 T cells in ankylosing spondylitis. TCRdb re-called the 5' RACE reads with MiXCR, one entry per CDR3 protein. Among more than 600,000 distinct CDR3 sequences listed, roughly 19% were seen once. Study-wide results and caveats: The study identified a TCR beta motif of under ten highly homologous variants that appeared characteristic of ankylosing spondylitis blood. In ankylosing spondylitis patients, matched synovial fluid reportedly showed significant enrichment of disease-linked clones.

The specimen sequenced was blood, either unsorted or a sorted T cell fraction (not recorded which). The chain joins TRBV19 to TRBJ1-2; no reliable D call. This receptor was identified in a male donor with ankylosing spondylitis. CDR3 residues: CASSRERRDYGYTF. The CDR3 nucleotides are TGTGCCAGTAGTCGGGAACGGAGGGACTATGGCTACACCTTC.